These T cell receptor beta chains were read from a single sample in a study of siplizumab effects on memory and regulatory T cells. Profiled with immunoSEQ multiplex PCR; TCRdb holds only in-frame clones, not every one. The sample has almost 20,000 clones, around 40% seen once. What these receptors recognize is not known. Sequences were obtained from CFSE-low (dividing) CD4+ T cells sorted from an allogeneic mixed lymphocyte reaction. The receptors shown here come from a human donor in good health; the cells came from an allogeneic mixed lymphocyte reaction. Some clones in this sample may be carry-over from other donors' samples. The CDR3 runs from the conserved cysteine through the conserved F or W.

v_call: TRBV6-5; j_call: TRBJ1-5; cdr3_aa: CASSSDRGGNQPQHF
v_call: TRBV27; j_call: TRBJ1-3; cdr3_aa: CASSLSGAGQNTIYF
v_call: TRBV11-2; j_call: TRBJ1-2; cdr3_aa: CASSFAPTVGAGGYTF
v_call: TRBV7-2; j_call: TRBJ1-5; cdr3_aa: CASSFVGQPQHF
v_call: TRBV18; j_call: TRBJ2-2; cdr3_aa: CASSPQGLGGRNTGELFF
v_call: TRBV7-9; j_call: TRBJ1-6; cdr3_aa: CASSLGQGGSSYNSPLHF
v_call: TRBV28; j_call: TRBJ2-7; cdr3_aa: CASRPTGGRYEQYF
v_call: TRBV5-1; j_call: TRBJ2-7; cdr3_aa: CASSSHNGLLGPGEQYF
v_call: TRBV6-5; j_call: TRBJ1-2; cdr3_aa: CASRPRTEANYGYTF
v_call: TRBV5-8; j_call: TRBJ2-1; cdr3_aa: CASTLAGSTYNEQFF
v_call: TRBV7-2; j_call: TRBJ1-1; cdr3_aa: CASSFLGLTGQGWTEAFF
v_call: TRBV7-9; j_call: TRBJ1-2; cdr3_aa: CASSPRGTYGYTF
v_call: TRBV29-1; j_call: TRBJ2-1; cdr3_aa: CSVIASSYNEQFF
v_call: TRBV7-9; j_call: TRBJ2-1; cdr3_aa: CASMPGQVYNEQFF
v_call: TRBV6-5; j_call: TRBJ1-2; cdr3_aa: CASSYIWGVNYGYTF
v_call: TRBV19; j_call: TRBJ2-3; cdr3_aa: CASSSQGVTDTQYF